The 28 T cell receptor beta chains below come from one sample, sequenced in a study of cytomegalovirus exposure and HLA in healthy donors. This PCR relied on a set of 60 Vbeta primers and 13 Jbeta primers. Generated by immunoSEQ multiplex PCR, the TCRdb table keeps only in-frame clones and is missing some. The top ten clones hold under 2% of a sample with around 120,000 clones, about 85% of them seen once. Sequencing input: PBMCs. These receptors originate from a boy aged 5-17 years in good health and CMV-seronegative.

In its sample, this clone was seen once. V is TRBV4-1 and J is TRBJ2-5, with unresolved D. V was cut by 4 bases and J by 7 bases, with 13 bases left in between. Germline assignment: CDR1 MGHRA and CDR2 YSYEKL. The CDR3 has 13 amino acids. The CDR3 reads CASSLSSPGTQYF. CDR3 sequence (DNA): TGCGCCAGCAGCCTAAGTAGCCCGGGGACCCAGTACTTC.

The chain employs TRBV5-1 and TRBJ2-3; 7 positions match TRBD2. CDR1 is SGHRS, CDR2 YFSETQ, per germline. The V gene end was trimmed by 3 bases and the J gene end by 0 bases; junction bases not matched to a gene: 4. This CDR3 spans 15 amino acids. The CDR3: CASSSTSASTDTQYF. As DNA, the CDR3 is TGCGCCAGCAGCTCTACTAGCGCTAGCACAGATACGCAGTATTTT. The entire variable domain, with the rest obtained from reference TRBV5-1 and TRBJ2-3, is as follows: KAGVTQTPRYLIKTRGQQVTLSCSPISGHRSVSWYQQTPGQGLQFLFEYFSETQRNKGNFPGRFSGRQFSNSRSEMNVSTLELGDSALYLCASSSTSASTDTQYFGPGTRLTVL.

The chain joins TRBV10-3 to TRBJ1-5; unclear D gene. The germline gives CDR1 ENHRY, CDR2 SYGVKD. The CDR3 extends over 13 amino acids. V dropped 2 bases and J dropped 5 bases, with 7 bases sitting between them. The CDR3 nucleotides read TGTGCCATCAGTGAGCTAAGCGATCAGCCCCAGCATTTT. This sequence encodes CAISELSDQPQHF.

This sequence joins TRBV25-1 and TRBJ2-5, with D unclear. Germline lookup yields CDR1 MGHDK and CDR2 SYGVNS. This CDR3 has 10 amino acids. V gave up 6 bases and J gave up 6 bases, with 5 bases separating them. Written as DNA, the CDR3 is TGTGCCAGCAGGGGCCAGACCCAGTACTTC. Its protein product is CASRGQTQYF.

This clone was observed a handful of times. The chain carries TRBV6-6 and TRBJ2-3, with a tentative D call TRBD2 (5 bases). The CDR3 consists of 13 residues. Germline loops: CDR1 MNHNY, CDR2 SVGAGI (reference sequence). V was cut by 7 bases and J by 2 bases, with 10 bases left in between. CDR3 DNA sequence: TGTGCCAGCACCACGGGGAACACAGATACGCAGTATTTT. This codes for CASTTGNTDTQYF.

The V call is TRBV9, the J call TRBJ2-3; D is ambiguous. Trimming removed 0 bases from V and 6 bases from J, with 2 bases in between. Germline V gene data show CDR1 as SGDLS and CDR2 as YYNGEE. The CDR3 is 11 amino acids. The CDR3, as DNA: TGTGCCAGCAGCGTAGCGGATACGCAGTATTTT. It is translated as CASSVADTQYF.

The chain couples TRBV6-4 to TRBJ2-5; possible D gene TRBD1, 6 bases. The CDR3 extends over 12 amino acids. The germline V and J ends were trimmed by 6 bases and 5 bases, with 10 bases remaining between them. The V gene's germline CDR1 is MRHNA and CDR2 SNTAGT. CDR3 nucleotide sequence: TGTGCCAGCAGGTACAGGGATGAGACCCAGTACTTC. Protein sequence: CASRYRDETQYF.

This chain joins TRBV7-6 and TRBJ2-3; 13 bases match TRBD2. Germline loops: CDR1 SGHVS, CDR2 FNYEAQ. The CDR3 contains 16 residues. J gave up 3 bases and V 1 base, and 1 base lay outside the gene matches. The CDR3 spells CASSLGTSGRTDTQYF. CDR3 nucleotide sequence: TGTGCCAGCAGCTTAGGGACTAGCGGGAGAACAGATACGCAGTATTTT.

This chain's CDR3 is CASSFMGGGMNTEAFF. CDR3 in DNA: TGTGCCAGCAGTTTTATGGGGGGAGGAATGAACACTGAAGCTTTCTTT. The rearrangement joins TRBV27 to TRBJ1-1; tentatively, D is TRBD1 (5 bases). This CDR3 has 16 residues. Trimming took 3 bases from V and 0 from J, leaving 14 bases between them. Germline-derived CDR1 and CDR2 are MNHEY and SMNVEV (reference sequence).

The chain links TRBV7-9 to TRBJ2-3; 10 positions match TRBD1. The length of the CDR3 is 14 residues. V gave up 9 bases and J gave up 3 bases; unmatched junction bases: 6. Germline V gene lookup returns CDR1 SEHNR and CDR2 FQNEAQ (reference sequence). For the CDR3, the DNA is TGTGCCAGTACCGGGACAGGGGATACAGATACGCAGTATTTT. This encodes CASTGTGDTDTQYF.

Here the CDR3 DNA reads TGTGCCAGCAGTTACTCAAGGGGAGGCACTGAAGCTTTCTTT. It encodes CASSYSRGGTEAFF. V and J are TRBV6-5 and TRBJ1-1; the D gene is possibly TRBD1 (5 bases). The CDR3 contains 14 residues. The V gene lost 0 bases and the J gene lost 4 bases, with 9 bases spanning the gap. Germline loops: CDR1 MNHEY, CDR2 SVGAGI.

The sample holds a few counts of this clone. This chain links TRBV5-1 with TRBJ2-7, with unresolved D. V was pared by 0 bases and J by 5 bases, with 6 bases between. This CDR3 has 12 amino acids. The V gene's germline CDR1 is SGHRS and CDR2 YFSETQ. CDR3 loop: CASSLVSDEQYF. In DNA form, the CDR3 reads TGCGCCAGCAGCTTGGTGTCCGACGAGCAGTACTTC. The whole variable domain, filled in from reference TRBV5-1 and TRBJ2-7, reads KAGVTQTPRYLIKTRGQQVTLSCSPISGHRSVSWYQQTPGQGLQFLFEYFSETQRNKGNFPGRFSGRQFSNSRSEMNVSTLELGDSALYLCASSLVSDEQYFGPGTRLTVT.

The V and J genes are TRBV5-1 and TRBJ2-5, with TRBD1 identical over 7 bases. Losses at the gene ends were 2 bases for V and 2 bases for J; bases not matched to a gene: 9. The CDR3 is 16 amino acids. Germline values: CDR1 SGHRS, CDR2 YFSETQ. The CDR3 spells CASSFPSQGFQETQYF. CDR3 coding DNA: TGCGCCAGCAGCTTCCCCTCACAGGGGTTTCAAGAGACCCAGTACTTC.

This clone was recorded once. At one end the junction does not follow the germline gene, possibly because of a read error. The rearrangement links TRBV4-2 to TRBJ1-2; D ambiguous. The CDR3 length is 14 residues. CDR1 and CDR2 (germline): LGHNA, YNFKEQ. The CDR3 loop reads CASSLPTPYYGYPF. As DNA, the CDR3 is TGTGCCAGCAGCCTGCCGACCCCCTACTATGGCTACCCCTTC.

The chain employs TRBV15 and TRBJ1-1, with 10 bases fitting TRBD1. CDR1 and CDR2 (germline): LNHNV, YYDKDF (reference sequence). The CDR3 extends over 15 amino acids. The trim removed 3 bases at V and 4 bases at J, leaving 5 bases unmatched. CDR3 residues: CATSSQTGGGTEAFF. The CDR3, as DNA: TGTGCCACCAGCAGTCAGACAGGGGGCGGCACTGAAGCTTTCTTT.

The CDR3 sequence: CASSPGRGGAGNEKLFF. CDR3 DNA sequence: TGTGCCAGCAGTCCCGGACGAGGGGGCGCGGGTAATGAAAAACTGTTTTTT. This chain joins TRBV27 and TRBJ1-4, with TRBD1 matching over 7 bases. The CDR3 length is 17 residues. CDR1 and CDR2 from the germline V gene are MNHEY and SMNVEV (reference sequence). The trim removed 5 bases at V and 4 bases at J, leaving 13 bases unmatched.

The chain employs TRBV12-5 and TRBJ1-2; 7 positions match TRBD1. V dropped 2 bases and J dropped 6; count of bases not matched to a gene: 12. Per the germline V gene, CDR1 is LGHNT and CDR2 is FRNRAP. The CDR3 has 16 amino acids. Written as DNA, the CDR3 is TGTGCTAGTGGTTTGCCACCGCGGACAGGCCCTGATGGCTACACCTTC. This sequence encodes CASGLPPRTGPDGYTF. The full variable domain, in which reference TRBV12-5 and TRBJ1-2 provide the parts outside the CDR3, is DARVTQTPRHKVTEMGQEVTMRCQPILGHNTVFWYRQTMMQGLELLAYFRNRAPLDDSGMPKDRFSAEMPDATLATLKIQPSEPRDSAVYFCASGLPPRTGPDGYTFGSGTRLTVV.

This clone was counted a single time. The V call is TRBV7-2, the J call TRBJ2-5, with D possibly TRBD1 on 5 matching bases. Trimming took off 2 bases at V and 5 bases at J, with 9 bases between the two ends. The germline CDR1 and CDR2 sequences are SGHTA and FQGNSA. CDR3 size: 13 residues. The chain's CDR3 is CASSLQGLETQYF. As DNA, the CDR3 is TGTGCCAGCAGCTTACAGGGTTTGGAGACCCAGTACTTC.

The chain employs TRBV18 and TRBJ1-6; 7 bases map to TRBD1. The V gene end was trimmed by 4 bases and the J gene end by 8 bases; junction bases not matched to a gene: 11. The CDR3 is made up of 16 amino acids. Germline CDR1 and CDR2: KGHSH and LQKENI. For the CDR3, the DNA is TGTGCCAGCTCACTAACAGACAGGGAGCTTGATTCACCCCTCCACTTT. It encodes CASSLTDRELDSPLHF.

The table lists this clone with a few counts. CDR3 region: CASSLAQGGSGNTIYF. DNA for the CDR3: TGCGCCAGCAGCTTGGCCCAGGGGGGCTCTGGAAACACCATATATTTT. The chain links TRBV5-1 to TRBJ1-3, with 7 bases identical to TRBD1. Germline trimming cut 0 bases from V and 0 bases from J; bases unmatched to any gene: 3. The germline gives CDR1 SGHRS, CDR2 YFSETQ. The CDR3 totals 16 residues.

The rearrangement links TRBV5-6 to TRBJ1-1; no clear D gene. Germline lookup yields CDR1 SGHDT and CDR2 YYEEEE. Trimming shortened V by 4 bases and J by 0 bases, and 4 bases separated the two germline ends. The CDR3 spans 12 residues. The CDR3 DNA follows: TGTGCCAGCAGCCTTGTGAACACTGAAGCTTTCTTT. It is translated as CASSLVNTEAFF. The whole variable domain, remainder taken from reference TRBV5-6 and TRBJ1-1, is DAGVTQSPTHLIKTRGQQVTLRCSPKSGHDTVSWYQQALGQGPQFIFQYYEEEERQRGNFPDRFSGHQFPNYSSELNVNALLLGDSALYLCASSLVNTEAFFGQGTRLTVV.

The chain employs TRBV4-1 and TRBJ2-3; D possibly corresponds to TRBD2 (6 bases). Between the trimmed V and J ends, which lost 2 bases and 2 bases, there was a span of 8 bases. This CDR3 has 14 residues. The V gene's germline CDR1 is MGHRA and CDR2 YSYEKL. CDR3 region: CASSQTSPTDTQYF. DNA of the CDR3: TGCGCCAGCAGCCAAACTAGCCCCACAGATACGCAGTATTTT.

The chain couples TRBV6-7 to TRBJ2-5; TRBD2 aligns across 8 bases. TRBV6-7 is reported as an ORF; its role is uncertain. V gave up 2 bases and J gave up 7 bases; unmatched junction bases: 9. The CDR3 has 15 residues. Here the CDR3 DNA reads TGTGCCAGCAGTTACCCGGGAGGGGCCCGGTTGACCCAGTACTTC. Its translation: CASSYPGGARLTQYF.

The chain has TRBV5-1 and TRBJ2-1, with TRBD2 matching 16 bases. Germline-derived CDR1 and CDR2 are SGHRS and YFSETQ. V gave up 4 bases and J gave up 8 bases; unmatched junction bases: 12. The CDR3 is 18 amino acids. The CDR3 DNA follows: TGCGCCAGCAGCCCGTTTGGGACTAGCGGGAGGGCCGGGTATGAGCAGTTCTTC. Translating gives CASSPFGTSGRAGYEQFF.

The chain recombines TRBV7-9 with TRBJ2-7, with no clear D. The V end lost 1 base, the J end lost 3 bases, and 10 bases lay between the germline ends. The CDR3 totals 14 residues. From germline, CDR1 is SEHNR and CDR2 FQNEAQ (reference sequence). The CDR3 here is CASSLVLRNYEQYF. The CDR3 nucleotides are TGTGCCAGCAGCTTAGTGCTTAGAAACTACGAGCAGTACTTC.

V and J are TRBV18 and TRBJ1-2; D unresolved. CDR3 size: 14 residues. Germline V gene sequence: CDR1 KGHSH, CDR2 LQKENI. Deletions cut 6 bases from V and 4 bases from J, with 15 bases between. For the CDR3, the DNA is TGTGCCAGCTCCCAACAGAGCAAGACCTATGGCTACACCTTC. It codes for CASSQQSKTYGYTF. Based on the CDR3 plus reference TRBV18 and TRBJ1-2, the full variable domain is NAGVMQNPRHLVRRRGQEARLRCSPMKGHSHVYWYRQLPEEGLKFMVYLQKENIIDESGMPKERFSAEFPKEGPSILRIQQVVRGDSAAYFCASSQQSKTYGYTFGSGTRLTVV.

This chain connects TRBV7-2 to TRBJ1-3; 7 bases are a match to TRBD1. This CDR3 contains 15 residues. The V gene's germline CDR1 is SGHTA and CDR2 FQGNSA. V was clipped by 5 bases and J by 2 bases; unmatched bases: 6. The CDR3 loop is CASSHGRGPGNTIYF. In DNA form, the CDR3 reads TGTGCCAGCAGCCACGGTAGGGGGCCTGGAAACACCATATATTTT. The whole variable domain, remainder taken from reference TRBV7-2 and TRBJ1-3, is GAGVSQSPSNKVTEKGKDVELRCDPISGHTALYWYRQSLGQGLEFLIYFQGNSAPDKSGLPSDRFSAERTGGSVSTLTIQRTQQEDSAVYLCASSHGRGPGNTIYFGEGSWLTVV.

On this clone itself: Mismatch with germline at one junction end may stem from a read error. The V gene is TRBV5-1, the J gene TRBJ1-2; D is possibly TRBD1 (5 bases). Germline assignment: CDR1 SGHRS and CDR2 YFSETQ. This CDR3 spans 17 amino acids. The CDR3 DNA is TGCGCCAGCAGCTTGGATCCGGGCCAGGGTATTAAGTACGGCTACCCCTTC. It specifies CASSLDPGQGIKYGYPF.